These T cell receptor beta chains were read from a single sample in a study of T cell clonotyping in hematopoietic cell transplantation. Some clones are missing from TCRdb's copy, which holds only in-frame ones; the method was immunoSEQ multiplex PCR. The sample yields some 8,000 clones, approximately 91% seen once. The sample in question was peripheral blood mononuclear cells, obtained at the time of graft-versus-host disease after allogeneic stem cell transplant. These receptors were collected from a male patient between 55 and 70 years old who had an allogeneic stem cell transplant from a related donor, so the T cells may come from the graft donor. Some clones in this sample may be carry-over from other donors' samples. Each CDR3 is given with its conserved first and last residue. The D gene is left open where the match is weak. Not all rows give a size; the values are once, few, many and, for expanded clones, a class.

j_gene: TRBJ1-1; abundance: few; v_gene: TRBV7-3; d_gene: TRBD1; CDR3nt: TGTGCCAGCAGCTCGGACAGGTGGGGCACTGAAGCTTTCTTT; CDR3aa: CASSSDRWGTEAFF
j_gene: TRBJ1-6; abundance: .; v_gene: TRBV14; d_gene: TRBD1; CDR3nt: TGTGCCAGCAGCCAAGATTTTCCAGGGGGCAATTCACCCCTCCACTTT; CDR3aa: CASSQDFPGGNSPLHF
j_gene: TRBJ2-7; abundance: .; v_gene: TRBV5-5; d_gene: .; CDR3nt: TGTGCCAGCAGCTCCCTAGCGCCCTACGAGCAGTACTTC; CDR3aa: CASSSLAPYEQYF
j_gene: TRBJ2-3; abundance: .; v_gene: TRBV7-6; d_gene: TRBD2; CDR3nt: TGTGCCAGCAGCTTGGAACCGGGACTAGCGGGCCATACGCAGTATTTT; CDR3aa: CASSLEPGLAGHTQYF
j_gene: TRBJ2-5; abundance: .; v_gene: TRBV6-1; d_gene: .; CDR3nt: TGTGCCAGCAGTGAAAGATGGGTTTCAGAGACCCAGTACTTC; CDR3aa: CASSERWVSETQYF
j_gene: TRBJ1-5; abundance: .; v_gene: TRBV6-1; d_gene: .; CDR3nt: TGTGCCAGCAGGCGGGCAGGGGGCAATCAGCCCCAGCATTTT; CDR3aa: CASRRAGGNQPQHF
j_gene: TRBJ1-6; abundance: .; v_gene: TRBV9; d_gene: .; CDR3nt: TGTGCCAGCAGCGCGCAGATCGAGAATTCACCCCTCCACTTT; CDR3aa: CASSAQIENSPLHF
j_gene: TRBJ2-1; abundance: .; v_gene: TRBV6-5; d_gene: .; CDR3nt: TGTGCTACGCAGGGAGGTTCCTCGAATGAGCAGTTCTTC; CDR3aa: CATQGGSSNEQFF
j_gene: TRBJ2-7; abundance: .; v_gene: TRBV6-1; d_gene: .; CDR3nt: TGTGCCAGCAGTCCCTCGTACGATTGGTACTTC; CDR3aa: CASSPSYDWYF
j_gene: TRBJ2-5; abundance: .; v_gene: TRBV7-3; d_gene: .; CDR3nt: TGTGCCAGCAGCGCTACCGGACAGATGGATGAGACCCAGTACTTC; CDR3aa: CASSATGQMDETQYF
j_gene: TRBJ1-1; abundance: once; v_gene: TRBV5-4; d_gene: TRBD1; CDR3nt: TGTGCCAGCAGCGGCAGGGGGGACACTGAAGCTTTCTTT; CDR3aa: CASSGRGDTEAFF